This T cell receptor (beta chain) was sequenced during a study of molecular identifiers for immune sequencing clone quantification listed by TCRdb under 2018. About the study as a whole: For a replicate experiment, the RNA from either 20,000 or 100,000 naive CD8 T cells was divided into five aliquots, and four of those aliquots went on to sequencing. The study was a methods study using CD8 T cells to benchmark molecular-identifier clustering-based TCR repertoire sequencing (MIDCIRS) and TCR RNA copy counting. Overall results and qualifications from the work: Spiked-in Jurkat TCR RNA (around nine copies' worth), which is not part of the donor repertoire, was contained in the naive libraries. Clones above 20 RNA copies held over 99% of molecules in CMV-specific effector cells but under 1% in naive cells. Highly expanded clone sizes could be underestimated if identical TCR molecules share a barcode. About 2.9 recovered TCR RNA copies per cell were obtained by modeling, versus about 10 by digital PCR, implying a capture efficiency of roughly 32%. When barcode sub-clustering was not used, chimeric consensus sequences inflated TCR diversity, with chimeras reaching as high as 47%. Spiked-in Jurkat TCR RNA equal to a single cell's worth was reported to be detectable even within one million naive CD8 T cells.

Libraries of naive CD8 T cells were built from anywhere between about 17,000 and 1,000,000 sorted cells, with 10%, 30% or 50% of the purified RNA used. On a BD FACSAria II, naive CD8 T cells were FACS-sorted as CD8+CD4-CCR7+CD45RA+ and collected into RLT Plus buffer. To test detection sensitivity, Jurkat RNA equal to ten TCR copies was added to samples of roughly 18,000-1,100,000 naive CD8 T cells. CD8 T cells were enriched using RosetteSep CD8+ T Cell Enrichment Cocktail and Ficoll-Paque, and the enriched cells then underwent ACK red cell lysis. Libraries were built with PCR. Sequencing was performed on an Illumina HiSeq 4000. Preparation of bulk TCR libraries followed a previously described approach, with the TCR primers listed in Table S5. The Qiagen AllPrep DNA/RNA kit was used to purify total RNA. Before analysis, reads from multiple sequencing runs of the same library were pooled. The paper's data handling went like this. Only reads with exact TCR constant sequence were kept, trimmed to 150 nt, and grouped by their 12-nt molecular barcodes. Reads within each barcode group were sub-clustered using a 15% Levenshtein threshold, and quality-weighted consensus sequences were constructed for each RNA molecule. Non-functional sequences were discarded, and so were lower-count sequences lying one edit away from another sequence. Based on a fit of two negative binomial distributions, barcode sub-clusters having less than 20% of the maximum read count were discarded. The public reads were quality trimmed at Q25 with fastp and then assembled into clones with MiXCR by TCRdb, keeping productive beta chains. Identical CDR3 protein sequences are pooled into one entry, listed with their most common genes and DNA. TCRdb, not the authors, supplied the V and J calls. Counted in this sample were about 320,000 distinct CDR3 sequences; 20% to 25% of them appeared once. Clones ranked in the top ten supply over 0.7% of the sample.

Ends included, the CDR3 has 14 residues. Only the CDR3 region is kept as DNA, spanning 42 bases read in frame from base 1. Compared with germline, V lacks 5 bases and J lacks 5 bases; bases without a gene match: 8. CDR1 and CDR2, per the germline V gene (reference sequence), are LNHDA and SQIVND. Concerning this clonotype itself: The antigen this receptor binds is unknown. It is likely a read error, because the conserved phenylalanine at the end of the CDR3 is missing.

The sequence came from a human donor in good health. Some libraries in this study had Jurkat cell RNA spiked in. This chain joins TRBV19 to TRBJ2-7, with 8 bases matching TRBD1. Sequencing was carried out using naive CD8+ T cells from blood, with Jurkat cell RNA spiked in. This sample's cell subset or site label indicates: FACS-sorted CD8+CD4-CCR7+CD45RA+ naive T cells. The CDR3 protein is CASSPQGAVNEQYS. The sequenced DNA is TGTGCCAGTAGTCCTCAGGGGGCGGTCAACGAGCAGTACTCC.